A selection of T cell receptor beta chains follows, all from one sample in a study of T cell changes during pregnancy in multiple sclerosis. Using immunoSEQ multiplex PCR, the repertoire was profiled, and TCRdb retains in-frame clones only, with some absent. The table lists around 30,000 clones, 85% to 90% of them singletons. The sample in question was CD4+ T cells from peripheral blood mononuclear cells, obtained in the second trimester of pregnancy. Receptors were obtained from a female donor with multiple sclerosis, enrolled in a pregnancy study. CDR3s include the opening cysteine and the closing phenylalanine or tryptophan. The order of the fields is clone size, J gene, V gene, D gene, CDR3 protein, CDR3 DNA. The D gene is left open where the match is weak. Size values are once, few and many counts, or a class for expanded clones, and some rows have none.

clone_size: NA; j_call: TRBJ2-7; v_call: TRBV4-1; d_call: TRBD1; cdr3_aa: CASSQVDRGPYEQYF; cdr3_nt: TGCGCCAGCAGCCAAGTGGACAGGGGGCCCTACGAGCAGTACTTC
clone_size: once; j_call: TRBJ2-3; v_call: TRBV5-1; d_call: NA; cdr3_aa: CASSLAVGRGDTQYF; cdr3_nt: TGCGCCAGCAGCTTGGCAGTTGGCAGGGGAGATACGCAGTATTTT
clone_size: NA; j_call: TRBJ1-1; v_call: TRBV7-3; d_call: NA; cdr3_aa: CASSPPGNTEAFF; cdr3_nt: TGTGCCAGCAGCCCCCCGGGGAACACTGAAGCTTTCTTT
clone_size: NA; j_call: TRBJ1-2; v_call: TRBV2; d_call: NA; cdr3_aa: CASRKTGTTSNYGYTF; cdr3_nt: TGTGCCAGCAGAAAGACCGGGACAACATCTAACTATGGCTACACCTTC
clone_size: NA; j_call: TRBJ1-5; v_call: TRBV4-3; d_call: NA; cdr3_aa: CASSQDAQRNQPQHF; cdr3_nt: TGCGCCAGCAGCCAAGACGCGCAACGCAATCAGCCCCAGCATTTT
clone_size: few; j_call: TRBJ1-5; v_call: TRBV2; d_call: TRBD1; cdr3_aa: CASRGTGSGQPQHF; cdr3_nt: TGTGCCAGCAGGGGGACAGGGTCTGGCCAGCCCCAGCATTTT
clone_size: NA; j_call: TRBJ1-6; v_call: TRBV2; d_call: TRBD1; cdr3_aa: CASRYPTGLYSPLHF; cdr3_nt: TGTGCCAGCCGATATCCGACAGGGCTATATTCACCCCTCCACTTT
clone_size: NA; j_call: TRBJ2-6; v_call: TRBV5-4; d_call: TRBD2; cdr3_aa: CASIPGGPFPNSGANVLTF; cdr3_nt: TGTGCCAGCATCCCGGGGGGGCCCTTCCCCAACTCTGGGGCCAACGTCCTGACTTTC
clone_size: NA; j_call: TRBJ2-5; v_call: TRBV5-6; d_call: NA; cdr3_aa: CASSPLGEYQETQYF; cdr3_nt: TGTGCCAGCAGCCCCCTGGGAGAGTACCAAGAGACCCAGTACTTC
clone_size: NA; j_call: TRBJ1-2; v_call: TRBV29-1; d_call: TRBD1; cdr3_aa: CSDGTAGGGYTF; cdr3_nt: TGCAGCGACGGGACAGCCGGCGGTGGCTACACCTTC
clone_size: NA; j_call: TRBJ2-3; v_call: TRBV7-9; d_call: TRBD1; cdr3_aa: CASSYGTGWGADTQYF; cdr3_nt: TGTGCCAGCAGCTATGGGACAGGTTGGGGTGCAGATACGCAGTATTTT
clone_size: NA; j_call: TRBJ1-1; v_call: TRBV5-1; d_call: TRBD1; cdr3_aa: CASSQGTGMANTEAFF; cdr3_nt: TGCGCCAGCAGCCAGGGGACAGGGATGGCGAACACTGAAGCTTTCTTT
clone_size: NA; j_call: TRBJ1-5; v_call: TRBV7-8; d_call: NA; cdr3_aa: CASSPWTDNQPQHF; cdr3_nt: TGTGCCAGCAGCCCATGGACAGATAATCAGCCCCAGCATTTT
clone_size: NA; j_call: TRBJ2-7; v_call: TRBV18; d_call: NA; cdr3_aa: CASSPTTGEGEQYF; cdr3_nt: TGTGCCAGCTCACCAACGACAGGGGAGGGCGAGCAGTACTTC
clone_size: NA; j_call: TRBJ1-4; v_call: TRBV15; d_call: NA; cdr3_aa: CATSRGGEGYEKLFF; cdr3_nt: TGTGCCACCAGCAGAGGTGGGGAGGGTTATGAAAAACTGTTTTTT
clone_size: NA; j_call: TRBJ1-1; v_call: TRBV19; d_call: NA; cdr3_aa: CASSIFRQGHPEAFF; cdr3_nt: TGTGCCAGTAGTATTTTCAGGCAGGGTCATCCTGAAGCTTTCTTT
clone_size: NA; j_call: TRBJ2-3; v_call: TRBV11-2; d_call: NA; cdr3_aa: CASSLGGPLDTQYF; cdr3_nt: TGTGCCAGCAGCTTAGGAGGGCCCCTAGATACGCAGTATTTT